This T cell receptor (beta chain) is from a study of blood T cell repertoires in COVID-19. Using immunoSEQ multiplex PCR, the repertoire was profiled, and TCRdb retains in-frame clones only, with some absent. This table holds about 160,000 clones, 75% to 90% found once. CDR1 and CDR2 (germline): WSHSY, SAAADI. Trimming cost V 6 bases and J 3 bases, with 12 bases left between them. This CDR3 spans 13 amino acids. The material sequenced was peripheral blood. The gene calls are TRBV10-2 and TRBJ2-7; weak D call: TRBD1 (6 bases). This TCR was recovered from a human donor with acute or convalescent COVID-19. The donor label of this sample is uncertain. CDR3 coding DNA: TGCGCCAGCAGGGTGGGACATGACTACGAGCAGTACTTC. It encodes CASRVGHDYEQYF.